This T cell receptor beta chain was identified during a study of cytomegalovirus exposure and HLA in healthy donors. Study results and limitations: Highest at DRB1 and lowest at HLA-C, TCR association rates differed among HLA loci in a later analysis. Cytomegalovirus association was listed for 164 TCR beta chains. TCR beta chains associated with HLA were, in a later analysis, more clonally expanded than equally common others.

There were likely unrecorded immune exposures, though donors were nominally healthy when sampled. This PCR relied on a set of 60 Vbeta primers and 13 Jbeta primers. Method: immunoSEQ multiplex PCR; TCRdb's copy keeps in-frame clones and lacks some. Here the sample spans roughly 98,000 clones, roughly 79% being singletons. The germline V gene has CDR1 MNHEY and CDR2 SVGAGI. The CDR3 is made up of 16 amino acids. Trimming removed 0 bases from V and 4 bases from J; junction bases left unmatched: 7. A remark on this clone: The antigen remains unidentified.

The receptor's source is a female donor in good health and CMV-seropositive. Sequencing input: PBMCs. The V gene is TRBV6-5, the J gene TRBJ1-1, with 8 bases that match TRBD1. DNA of the CDR3: TGTGCCAGCAGTTACTCGAGACAGGGGATGGGCACTGAAGCTTTCTTT. Residues: CASSYSRQGMGTEAFF.